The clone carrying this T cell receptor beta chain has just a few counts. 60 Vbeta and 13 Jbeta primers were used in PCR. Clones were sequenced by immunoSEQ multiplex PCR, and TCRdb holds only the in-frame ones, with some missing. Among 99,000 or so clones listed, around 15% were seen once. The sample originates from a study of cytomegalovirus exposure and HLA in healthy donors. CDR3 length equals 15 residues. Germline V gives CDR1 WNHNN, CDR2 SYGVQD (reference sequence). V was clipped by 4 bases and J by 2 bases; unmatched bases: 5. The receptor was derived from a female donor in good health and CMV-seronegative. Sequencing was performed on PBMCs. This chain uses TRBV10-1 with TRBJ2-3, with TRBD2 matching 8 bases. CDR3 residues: CASSAASGYTDTQYF. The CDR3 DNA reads TGCGCCAGCAGTGCGGCTAGCGGGTACACAGATACGCAGTATTTT.